What follows are 5 T cell receptor beta chains derived from one specimen sequenced in a study of graft-versus-host responses after intestinal transplantation. These receptors lack a known antigen. Data came from immunoSEQ multiplex PCR; TCRdb stores just in-frame clones and leaves some out. The sample has 80,000 to 100,000 clones; about four fifths are singletons. The specimen was unstimulated CD8+ T cells sorted from spleen or lymph node cells, collected before intestinal transplant. The receptors derive from a human donor who received an intestinal transplant.

The chain recombines TRBV27 with TRBJ1-1, with TRBD1 as a possible D gene (5 bases). CDR1 is MNHEY and CDR2 is SMNVEV in the germline V gene (reference sequence). The CDR3 covers 15 residues. The germline V and J ends were trimmed by 4 bases and 6 bases, with 18 bases remaining between them. CDR3 residues: CASSSPASPGAEAFF. For the CDR3, the DNA is TGTGCCAGCAGTTCCCCAGCCTCCCCGGGGGCTGAAGCTTTCTTT.

This chain connects TRBV29-1 to TRBJ2-7; D is unresolved. The CDR3 is 11 amino acids. V gave up 6 bases and J gave up 7 bases, with 13 bases separating them. Germline V lookup: CDR1 SQVTM, CDR2 ANQGSEA. CDR3: CSVDILGEQYF. In DNA form, the CDR3 reads TGCAGCGTCGACATTCTAGGGGAGCAGTACTTC.

V gene TRBV7-9 combines with J gene TRBJ2-7, with unresolved D. The CDR3 loop spans 16 amino acids. Between the trimmed V and J ends, which lost 1 base and 0 bases, there was a span of 13 bases. The germline gives CDR1 SEHNR, CDR2 FQNEAQ (reference sequence). In nucleotides, the CDR3 is TGTGCCAGCAGCTTAGTGGCAGTCACCGTCTCCTACGAGCAGTACTTC. Translation gives CASSLVAVTVSYEQYF.

This chain links TRBV2 with TRBJ2-5, with D tentatively TRBD1 or TRBD2 (5 bases each). V lost 3 bases and J lost 1, with 18 bases in between. CDR1 is SNHLY and CDR2 is FYNNEI in the germline V gene. CDR3 length: 17 residues. The CDR3 reads CASSDLYSGALQETQYF. The CDR3 nucleotides read TGTGCCAGCAGTGATTTATATTCCGGGGCCCTCCAAGAGACCCAGTACTTC.

The V call is TRBV6-5, the J call TRBJ1-1; D gene uncertain. This CDR3 spans 13 amino acids. Per the germline V gene, CDR1 is MNHEY and CDR2 is SVGAGI. Trimming took off 5 bases at V and 0 bases at J, with 7 bases between the two ends. The CDR3 nucleotides read TGTGCCAGCAGTGATATTTTGAACACTGAAGCTTTCTTT. Residues: CASSDILNTEAFF.